These T cell receptor beta chains were read from a single sample in a study of T-cell memory formation after mild COVID-19. One entry per CDR3 protein, called by TCRdb with MiXCR from the 5' RACE reads. This table holds about 320,000 distinct CDR3 sequences, roughly an eighth found once. The sample comprised PBMCs or a T cell subset sorted from them (not recorded which). Receptors originate from a man aged 18 to 29 who had mild COVID-19 (a few samples of this study predate the infection). Cell type and time point are not known. Each CDR3 is given with its conserved first and last residue. Fields, in order: clone size, V gene, J gene, D gene, CDR3 protein, CDR3 DNA. The D gene is left open where the match is weak. Size is omitted from some rows. Given values are once, few, many or a class for expanded clones.

clone size: few
V gene: TRBV4-3
J gene: TRBJ1-4
D gene: TRBD1
CDR3 protein: CASSQDGTDNEKLFF
CDR3 DNA: TGCGCCAGCAGCCAAGACGGGACAGATAATGAAAAACTGTTTTTT

clone size: few
V gene: TRBV6-2/TRBV6-3
J gene: TRBJ2-5
D gene: TRBD2
CDR3 protein: CASSREDGETQYF
CDR3 DNA: TGTGCCAGCAGCCGGGAGGACGGAGAGACCCAGTACTTC

clone size: few
V gene: TRBV10-3
J gene: TRBJ2-5
D gene: NA
CDR3 protein: CAISDRTPGGETQYF
CDR3 DNA: TGTGCCATCAGTGATCGGACTCCGGGGGGCGAGACCCAGTACTTC

clone size: NA
V gene: TRBV4-1
J gene: TRBJ1-2
D gene: TRBD1
CDR3 protein: CASSPGQGGIYGYTF
CDR3 DNA: TGCGCCAGCAGCCCCGGACAGGGCGGGATCTATGGCTACACCTTC

clone size: few
V gene: TRBV7-2
J gene: TRBJ2-7
D gene: NA
CDR3 protein: CASSLDTGKSYEQYF
CDR3 DNA: TGTGCCAGCAGCTTAGATACAGGGAAGTCCTACGAGCAGTACTTC

clone size: few
V gene: TRBV7-2
J gene: TRBJ1-1
D gene: TRBD1
CDR3 protein: CASSPRQGPTEAFF
CDR3 DNA: TGTGCCAGCAGCCCGAGACAGGGCCCCACTGAAGCTTTCTTT

clone size: NA
V gene: TRBV18
J gene: TRBJ1-5
D gene: NA
CDR3 protein: CASSSGQNSNQPQHF
CDR3 DNA: TGTGCCAGCTCGTCGGGACAAAATAGCAATCAGCCCCAGCATTTT

clone size: NA
V gene: TRBV7-9
J gene: TRBJ2-7
D gene: NA
CDR3 protein: CASSLGLGPSSYEQYF
CDR3 DNA: TGTGCCAGCAGCCTCGGGTTGGGGCCTAGCTCCTACGAGCAGTACTTC

clone size: NA
V gene: TRBV5-1
J gene: TRBJ1-1
D gene: NA
CDR3 protein: CATSPLGSNTEAFF
CDR3 DNA: TGCGCCACCAGTCCGTTGGGTTCGAACACTGAAGCTTTCTTT

clone size: NA
V gene: TRBV6-6
J gene: TRBJ2-1
D gene: NA
CDR3 protein: CASSSQGGSYNEQFF
CDR3 DNA: TGTGCCAGCAGTTCTCAGGGGGGCTCCTACAATGAGCAGTTCTTC

clone size: NA
V gene: TRBV9
J gene: TRBJ2-2
D gene: TRBD1
CDR3 protein: CASRDTGGTGELFF
CDR3 DNA: TGTGCCAGCAGGGATACAGGGGGCACCGGGGAGCTGTTTTTT

clone size: few
V gene: TRBV6-2/TRBV6-3
J gene: TRBJ1-5
D gene: NA
CDR3 protein: CASKFSGTNQPQHF
CDR3 DNA: TGTGCCAGCAAGTTTTCAGGTACCAATCAGCCCCAGCATTTT

clone size: few
V gene: TRBV5-1
J gene: TRBJ2-1
D gene: NA
CDR3 protein: CASSSGLYADNEQFF
CDR3 DNA: TGCGCCAGCAGTTCGGGCCTGTACGCTGACAATGAGCAGTTCTTC

clone size: NA
V gene: TRBV5-1
J gene: TRBJ1-1
D gene: TRBD1
CDR3 protein: CASSLTGGEGTEAFF
CDR3 DNA: TGCGCCAGCAGCTTGACAGGGGGCGAGGGGACTGAAGCTTTCTTT

clone size: NA
V gene: TRBV6-5
J gene: TRBJ2-6
D gene: NA
CDR3 protein: CASSYFSSGANVLTF
CDR3 DNA: TGTGCCAGCAGTTACTTCTCCTCTGGGGCCAACGTCCTGACTTTC

clone size: NA
V gene: TRBV7-9
J gene: TRBJ1-2
D gene: TRBD1
CDR3 protein: CASSPKGDSNYGYTF
CDR3 DNA: TGTGCCAGCAGCCCCAAGGGGGACAGCAACTATGGCTACACCTTC

clone size: few
V gene: TRBV6-5
J gene: TRBJ1-5
D gene: NA
CDR3 protein: CASSYGSSNQPQHF
CDR3 DNA: TGTGCCAGCAGTTATGGGAGTAGCAATCAGCCCCAGCATTTT

clone size: NA
V gene: TRBV5-5
J gene: TRBJ2-3
D gene: TRBD2
CDR3 protein: CASSLRGGTSTDTQYF
CDR3 DNA: TGTGCCAGCAGCTTGCGCGGGGGGACTAGCACAGATACGCAGTATTTT

clone size: NA
V gene: TRBV12-3/TRBV12-4
J gene: TRBJ1-2
D gene: TRBD1
CDR3 protein: CASRNQGGGGYTF
CDR3 DNA: TGTGCCAGCAGGAACCAGGGGGGGGGTGGCTACACCTTC

clone size: NA
V gene: TRBV30
J gene: TRBJ2-7
D gene: TRBD2
CDR3 protein: CAWRPGLAGEYAYEQYF
CDR3 DNA: TGTGCCTGGAGGCCCGGACTAGCGGGGGAATATGCCTACGAGCAGTACTTC

clone size: once
V gene: TRBV24-1
J gene: TRBJ2-1
D gene: NA
CDR3 protein: CATSDHNDNEQFF
CDR3 DNA: TGTGCCACCAGTGATCACAATGACAATGAGCAGTTCTTC

clone size: NA
V gene: TRBV5-1
J gene: TRBJ1-6
D gene: TRBD1
CDR3 protein: CASSSGQGGSPLHF
CDR3 DNA: TGCGCCAGCAGCTCGGGACAGGGCGGGTCACCCCTCCACTTT

clone size: NA
V gene: TRBV9
J gene: TRBJ1-4
D gene: NA
CDR3 protein: CASSVGGGAEKLFF
CDR3 DNA: TGTGCCAGCAGCGTAGGAGGGGGTGCTGAAAAACTGTTTTTT

clone size: NA
V gene: TRBV7-7
J gene: TRBJ2-5
D gene: TRBD2
CDR3 protein: CASSLELAGGPKTQYF
CDR3 DNA: TGTGCCAGCAGCTTAGAACTAGCGGGGGGGCCAAAGACCCAGTACTTC

clone size: NA
V gene: TRBV4-1
J gene: TRBJ2-1
D gene: NA
CDR3 protein: CASSPDNSYNEQFF
CDR3 DNA: TGCGCCAGCAGCCCGGACAACTCCTACAATGAGCAGTTCTTC

clone size: few
V gene: TRBV5-1
J gene: TRBJ1-1
D gene: NA
CDR3 protein: CASSLGPSTSTEAFF
CDR3 DNA: TGCGCCAGCAGCCTAGGGCCTAGTACTAGCACTGAAGCTTTCTTT

clone size: many
V gene: TRBV6-2/TRBV6-3
J gene: TRBJ1-5
D gene: NA
CDR3 protein: CASSSGAAGTHF
CDR3 DNA: TGTGCCAGCAGTTCGGGGGCCGCGGGGACGCATTTT

clone size: NA
V gene: TRBV7-2
J gene: TRBJ1-2
D gene: NA
CDR3 protein: CASSFSSGVSPYYGYTF
CDR3 DNA: TGTGCCAGCAGCTTTTCATCAGGGGTGAGCCCCTACTATGGCTACACCTTC

clone size: many
V gene: TRBV10-3
J gene: TRBJ1-4
D gene: NA
CDR3 protein: CAAGNSLRSNEKLFF
CDR3 DNA: TGTGCCGCTGGGAACAGCCTACGATCTAATGAAAAACTGTTTTTT

clone size: few
V gene: TRBV20-1
J gene: TRBJ2-5
D gene: NA
CDR3 protein: CSARDLGETQYF
CDR3 DNA: TGCAGTGCTAGAGACCTCGGAGAGACCCAGTACTTC

clone size: many
V gene: TRBV5-1
J gene: TRBJ2-7
D gene: NA
CDR3 protein: CASSLEWASYEQYF
CDR3 DNA: TGCGCCAGCAGCTTGGAATGGGCCTCCTACGAGCAGTACTTC

clone size: many
V gene: TRBV3-1
J gene: TRBJ2-3
D gene: NA
CDR3 protein: CASSQVGDTQYF
CDR3 DNA: TGTGCCAGCAGCCAAGTAGGAGATACGCAGTATTTT

clone size: few
V gene: TRBV29-1
J gene: TRBJ2-3
D gene: NA
CDR3 protein: CSVEDREGFTDTQYF
CDR3 DNA: TGCAGCGTTGAGGACAGGGAGGGGTTCACAGATACGCAGTATTTT

clone size: NA
V gene: TRBV28
J gene: TRBJ2-2
D gene: NA
CDR3 protein: CASSSGGTPRGTGELFF
CDR3 DNA: TGTGCCAGCTCTTCGGGCGGAACTCCTCGGGGCACCGGGGAGCTGTTTTTT

clone size: NA
V gene: TRBV12-3/TRBV12-4
J gene: TRBJ2-3
D gene: NA
CDR3 protein: CASSSVEHTDTQYF
CDR3 DNA: TGTGCCAGCAGTTCGGTAGAACACACAGATACGCAGTATTTT

clone size: few
V gene: TRBV5-6
J gene: TRBJ2-7
D gene: TRBD1
CDR3 protein: CASSPWAEGAYYEQYF
CDR3 DNA: TGTGCCAGCAGCCCCTGGGCTGAGGGGGCCTACTACGAGCAGTACTTC

clone size: many
V gene: TRBV28
J gene: TRBJ1-2
D gene: NA
CDR3 protein: CASTLWGSGYTF
CDR3 DNA: TGTGCCAGCACCCTCTGGGGGTCCGGCTACACCTTC

clone size: NA
V gene: TRBV19
J gene: TRBJ2-3
D gene: NA
CDR3 protein: CASSIKGEWDTQYF
CDR3 DNA: TGTGCCAGTAGTATAAAGGGAGAATGGGATACGCAGTATTTT

clone size: NA
V gene: TRBV20-1
J gene: TRBJ2-2
D gene: TRBD2
CDR3 protein: CSASWLAGYAGELFF
CDR3 DNA: TGCAGTGCTAGTTGGCTAGCGGGGTACGCCGGGGAGCTGTTTTTT

clone size: few
V gene: TRBV4-1
J gene: TRBJ2-2
D gene: TRBD2
CDR3 protein: CASSRRERGTIGELFF
CDR3 DNA: TGCGCCAGCAGCCGAAGGGAGCGGGGGACTATCGGGGAGCTGTTTTTT

clone size: few
V gene: TRBV7-2
J gene: TRBJ1-2
D gene: NA
CDR3 protein: CASSARQTNAGYTF
CDR3 DNA: TGTGCCAGCAGCGCCCGACAGACTAACGCGGGCTACACCTTC

clone size: few
V gene: TRBV27
J gene: TRBJ2-1
D gene: NA
CDR3 protein: CASSFLASGEQFF
CDR3 DNA: TGTGCCAGCAGTTTCTTGGCTAGTGGAGAGCAGTTCTTC

clone size: NA
V gene: TRBV24-1
J gene: TRBJ2-3
D gene: NA
CDR3 protein: CATRLARGFGDTQYF
CDR3 DNA: TGTGCCACCCGCCTTGCCCGGGGTTTCGGGGATACGCAGTATTTT

clone size: NA
V gene: TRBV24-1
J gene: TRBJ1-2
D gene: TRBD1
CDR3 protein: CATSDWDRGGGYTF
CDR3 DNA: TGTGCCACCAGTGATTGGGACAGGGGCGGCGGCTACACCTTC

clone size: NA
V gene: TRBV12-3/TRBV12-4
J gene: TRBJ2-5
D gene: TRBD1
CDR3 protein: CASSTTWTGRETQYF
CDR3 DNA: TGTGCCAGCAGCACAACCTGGACAGGGCGAGAGACCCAGTACTTC

clone size: NA
V gene: TRBV2
J gene: TRBJ2-2
D gene: NA
CDR3 protein: CASSETNTGELFF
CDR3 DNA: TGTGCCAGCAGTGAAACGAACACCGGGGAGCTGTTTTTT

clone size: few
V gene: TRBV5-8
J gene: TRBJ1-2
D gene: NA
CDR3 protein: CASEPRTANYGYTF
CDR3 DNA: TGTGCCAGCGAACCCCGGACGGCCAACTATGGCTACACCTTC

clone size: NA
V gene: TRBV20-1
J gene: TRBJ2-3
D gene: TRBD2
CDR3 protein: CSARGSGGAFDTQYF
CDR3 DNA: TGCAGTGCTAGAGGTAGCGGGGGGGCCTTCGATACGCAGTATTTT

clone size: few
V gene: TRBV18
J gene: TRBJ1-2
D gene: TRBD1
CDR3 protein: CASSPSDRVANYGYTF
CDR3 DNA: TGTGCCAGCTCACCCTCCGACAGGGTCGCTAACTATGGCTACACCTTC

clone size: few
V gene: TRBV20-1
J gene: TRBJ2-2
D gene: TRBD1
CDR3 protein: CSARQGASNTGELFF
CDR3 DNA: TGCAGTGCTAGGCAGGGGGCCTCGAACACCGGGGAGCTGTTTTTT